The T cell receptor (beta chain) under discussion was sequenced for a study of OX40 agonist ivuxolimab in advanced cancers. Looking at the study overall: Ivuxolimab was an agonistic, fully human IgG2 monoclonal antibody directed against OX40 (CD134), a costimulatory receptor. The paper covers the monotherapy dose-escalation part of the phase I ivuxolimab trial, which included N of about 50 patients. Patients were allowed to have had prior anti-PD-1, anti-PD-L1 or anti-CTLA-4 therapy, and 30% to 50% of the dose-escalation patients had previously received checkpoint inhibitors. The purpose of peripheral TCRbeta sequencing was to test whether ivuxolimab changed TCR sequence diversity and led to clonal T-cell expansion. Intravenous ivuxolimab was administered to patients every 2 weeks at six dose levels: 0.01, 0.1, 0.3, 1.5, 3 and 10 mg/kg. In the dose-escalation cohort, over 65% of patients were male, and the mean age was approximately 60 years, with a range of about 23 to 90. Partial responses occurred in three dose-escalation patients, of whom one had hepatocellular carcinoma and two had cutaneous melanoma. Of the approximately 50 dose-escalation patients, hepatocellular carcinoma was present in approximately 20, melanoma in approximately 15, renal cell carcinoma in 9 and head and neck cancer in 9.

Including the terminal cysteine and valine, the CDR3 comprises 14 residues. CDR3 DNA is the only sequence kept; it has 42 bases, read in frame from the first base. Trimming takes 2 bases from V and 0 bases from J, and the germline ends sit 8 bases apart. Sequences MNHNS (CDR1) and SASEGT (CDR2) are obtained from the germline V gene. Patients with a history of autoimmune disease or receiving systemic immunosuppression were excluded from the trial. In every dose cohort, peripheral blood was drawn for TCR sequencing at baseline, cycle 4 day 1, and cycle 7 day 1. Samples were obtained from an open-label, multicenter, first-in-human phase I dose-escalation trial of ivuxolimab. Adults with locally advanced or metastatic melanoma, renal cell, hepatocellular, or head and neck squamous cell carcinoma were enrolled in the trial. Before TCR sequencing, CD4+ T cells and CD8+ T cells were sorted from peripheral blood as separate populations.

Study-level results and caveats: Low levels of normalized T-cell clonal expansion were also seen in some nonresponding patients. In the 0.1-3.0 mg/kg groups, partial responders were among the patients with the lowest normalized peripheral clonal expansion, particularly in CD8+ T cells. At doses from 0.1 to 3.0 mg/kg, clonal expansion was seen in both CD4+ and CD8+ blood T cells between baseline and week 6. Antigen specificity was not determined for the clonally expanded peripheral T cells. On average, CD8+ T cells showed more expanded clones than CD4+ T cells after ivuxolimab.

A remark on this clone: The target of this receptor is not known. No base qualities exist here, and no much larger clone lies one base off it.

To sequence the TCRbeta CDR3 region, genomic DNA was isolated from the sorted cells. The immunoSEQ Assay was used for sequencing of TCRbeta CDR3 regions. As stored in TCRdb, this immuneACCESS dataset retains in-frame rearrangements with V and J assigned. A fraction of the clones does not appear; measured against another copy, unresolved V genes explain less than half of the discrepancy, and the remainder lacks a known reason. The sample table shows more than 45,000 clones, and 80% to 90% are seen once. Jointly, the top ten make up 9% to 15% of the sample. Sequencing was performed on CD4+ or CD8+ T cells sorted from blood, taken in a trial of the OX40 agonist ivuxolimab. This TCR was sampled from an adult with an advanced solid tumor such as melanoma, head and neck, liver or kidney cancer. The chain joins TRBV6-1 to TRBJ2-7, with the D gene too uncertain to name. The nucleotide sequence is TGTGCCAGCAGTGAAAAAGGATCCTCCTACGAGCAGTACGTC. This codes for CASSEKGSSYEQYV.